This T cell receptor beta chain comes out of a study of shared clonotypes between healthy human individuals. Findings of the study overall: Although depth was large, rarefaction showed that sequencing of the sorted subsets was incomplete.

Every subset had its genomic DNA shared out evenly among several immunoSEQ plates. Measured with immunoSEQ multiplex PCR; TCRdb has only the in-frame clones, and not every one. This table has some 2 million clones, about 95% appearing once. CDR1 and CDR2 (germline): SEHNR, FQNEAQ (reference sequence). The V gene lost 8 bases and the J gene lost 1 base, with 15 bases spanning the gap. The CDR3 runs 14 residues. CD45RO-negative, CCR7-selected cells formed the naive CD8 fraction, which excluded terminally differentiated effector memory CD45RA+ cells. A word on this clone: What it binds is not known.

The specimen sequenced was naive CD8+ T cells sorted from blood. The TCR originated in a man aged 18 to 35 in good health. V usage is TRBV7-9 and J usage is TRBJ2-7, with a tentative D call TRBD2 (6 bases). CDR3 nucleotide sequence: TGTGCCAGCGGAAGGACCAGCGGGTCCTACGAGCAGTACTTC. Encoded protein: CASGRTSGSYEQYF.